What follows describes a single T cell receptor (beta chain). The sample belongs to a study of T cells in Graves' hyperthyroidism and ophthalmopathy. Each diagnosis drew on symptoms, thyroxine, TRAb, thyroid ultrasound and orbital computed tomography findings. RNA transcripts yielded amplified TCR beta CDR3 regions. In the first-round RT-PCR of the TCR CDR3, the HTBI primer set was used. TCRdb analysed the multiplex PCR reads with MiXCR anew, one entry per CDR3 protein. The sample contains roughly 360,000 distinct CDR3 sequences, approximately 15% of which appear only once. The CDR3 has 14 amino acids. V was trimmed by 5 bases and J by 5 bases, leaving 16 bases between them. Per germline, CDR1 MDHEN and CDR2 SYDVKM.

The chain recombines TRBV28 with TRBJ2-7; D may be TRBD2 (6 bases). The TCR was taken from a man aged 25 to 40 with Graves' hyperthyroidism that later progressed to Graves' ophthalmopathy. Input material: blood. CDR3 sequence reads: CASSPWPGRNEQYF. DNA of the CDR3: TGTGCCAGCAGTCCATGGCCAGGGAGGAACGAGCAGTACTTC.